These 9 T cell receptor beta chains were all obtained from the same sample, sequenced in a study of blood T cell repertoires in COVID-19. TCRdb's table, derived via immunoSEQ multiplex PCR, lists solely in-frame clones and lacks some. The data contain about 220,000 clones, 86% of them seen just once; the ten biggest clones take up less than 4.5%. The sample consisted of PBMCs or T cells enriched from blood (not recorded which). These receptors all stem from a woman between 40 and 50 years old with acute COVID-19.

The chain couples TRBV5-6 to TRBJ2-3; TRBD2 matches 10 bases. Germline lookup yields CDR1 SGHDT and CDR2 YYEEEE. There are 18 residues in the CDR3. The V gene end was trimmed by 5 bases and the J gene end by 4 bases; junction bases not matched to a gene: 16. The CDR3 loop is CASRRRTSGSRVADTQYF. DNA of the CDR3: TGTGCCAGCAGGCGTCGGACTAGCGGAAGTAGGGTGGCAGATACGCAGTATTTT.

This chain connects TRBV6-5 to TRBJ1-2; D is possibly TRBD1 (5 bases). Between the trimmed V and J ends, which lost 0 bases and 8 bases, there was a span of 10 bases. Per the germline V gene, CDR1 is MNHEY and CDR2 is SVGAGI. The CDR3 is 13 amino acids. The CDR3 region has the DNA TGTGCCAGCAGTTACTCAGGGGCCCCCGGCTACACCTTC. Protein sequence: CASSYSGAPGYTF.

The chain combines TRBV3-1 (or the pseudogene TRBV3-2) with TRBJ1-1; D unresolved. This CDR3 region has 16 residues. Germline V gene sequence: CDR1 LGHDT, CDR2 YNNKEL (reference sequence). The V and J ends lost 0 bases and 0 bases respectively, with 11 bases between them. CDR3 sequence reads: CASSQDTAGLNTEAFF. DNA of the CDR3: TGTGCCAGCAGCCAAGATACTGCGGGATTGAACACTGAAGCTTTCTTT.

The V gene is TRBV5-5, the J gene TRBJ2-5; D might be TRBD1 (6 bases). Germline V gene data show CDR1 as SGHKS and CDR2 as YYEKEE (reference sequence). V was cut by 7 bases and J by 2 bases, with 12 bases left in between. CDR3 length equals 13 residues. The CDR3 bases are TGTGCCAGCGGAGCAGGGGCTCAAGAGACCCAGTACTTC. Protein product: CASGAGAQETQYF.

The chain joins TRBV19 to TRBJ1-1; 8 nucleotides align to TRBD1. Germline V gene data show CDR1 as LNHDA and CDR2 as SQIVND (reference sequence). The CDR3 contains 17 residues. V shed 1 base, J shed 4 bases, and the junction held 11 bases outside the gene matches. CDR3 nucleotides: TGTGCCAGTAGTATAGCGAGCAGGACAGGGTCAGTCACTGAAGCTTTCTTT. Its protein product is CASSIASRTGSVTEAFF.

The V and J genes are TRBV12-3 or TRBV12-4 and TRBJ1-4; no clear D gene. This CDR3 has 13 residues. Trimming stripped 1 base from V and 6 bases from J, with 6 bases between. This CDR3 reads CASSLEIDEKLFF. CDR3 in DNA: TGTGCCAGCAGTTTAGAAATAGATGAAAAACTGTTTTTT.

The chain uses TRBV6-5 and TRBJ2-1; D may be TRBD2 (6 bases). CDR3 length: 15 residues. V gave up 6 bases and J gave up 0 bases, with 12 bases separating them. Germline CDR1 and CDR2: MNHEY and SVGAGI. The CDR3 nucleotides are TGTGCCAGCAGCCGGGGAGGCTACTCCTACAATGAGCAGTTCTTC. The encoded protein is CASSRGGYSYNEQFF.

The gene calls are TRBV27 and TRBJ2-2; D perhaps matches TRBD1 (5 bases). The CDR3 extends over 16 amino acids. Trimming cost V 4 bases and J 0 bases, with 12 bases left between them. Germline V gene data show CDR1 as MNHEY and CDR2 as SMNVEV (reference sequence). This CDR3 is CASSYTGFANTGELFF. In DNA, the CDR3 is TGTGCCAGCAGTTATACAGGATTCGCGAACACCGGGGAGCTGTTTTTT.

The chain carries TRBV12-3 or TRBV12-4 and TRBJ1-1; tentatively, D is TRBD1 (5 bases). This CDR3 has 12 residues. V gave up 7 bases and J gave up 8 bases, with 14 bases separating them. The CDR3 sequence: CASTSDIWEAFF. The CDR3 DNA reads TGTGCCAGCACTTCGGACATTTGGGAAGCTTTCTTT.